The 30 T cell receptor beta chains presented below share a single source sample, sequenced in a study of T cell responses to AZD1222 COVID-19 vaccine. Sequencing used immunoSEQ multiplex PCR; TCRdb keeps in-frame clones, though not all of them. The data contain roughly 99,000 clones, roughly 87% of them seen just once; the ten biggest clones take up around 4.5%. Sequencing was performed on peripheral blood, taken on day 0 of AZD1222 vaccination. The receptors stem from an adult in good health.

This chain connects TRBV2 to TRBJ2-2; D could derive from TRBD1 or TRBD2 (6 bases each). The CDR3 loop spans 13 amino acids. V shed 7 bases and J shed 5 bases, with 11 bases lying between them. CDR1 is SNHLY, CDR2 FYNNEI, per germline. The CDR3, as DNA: TGTGCCAGCACCAAGGGGGGTACCGGGGAGCTGTTTTTT. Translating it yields CASTKGGTGELFF.

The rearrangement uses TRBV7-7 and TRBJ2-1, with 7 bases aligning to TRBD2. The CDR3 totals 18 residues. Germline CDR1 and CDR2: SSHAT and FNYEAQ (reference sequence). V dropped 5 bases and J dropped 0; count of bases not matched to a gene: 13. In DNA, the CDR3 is TGTGCCAGCAGCCCTAGAGCTACTAGCGCCGGCTCCTACAATGAGCAGTTCTTC. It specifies CASSPRATSAGSYNEQFF.

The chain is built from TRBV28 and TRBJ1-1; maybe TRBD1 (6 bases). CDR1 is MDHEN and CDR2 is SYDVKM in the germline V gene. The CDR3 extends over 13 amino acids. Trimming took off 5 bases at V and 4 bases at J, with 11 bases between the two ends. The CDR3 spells CASSATGTTEAFF. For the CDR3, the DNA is TGTGCCAGCAGTGCAACAGGGACCACTGAAGCTTTCTTT.

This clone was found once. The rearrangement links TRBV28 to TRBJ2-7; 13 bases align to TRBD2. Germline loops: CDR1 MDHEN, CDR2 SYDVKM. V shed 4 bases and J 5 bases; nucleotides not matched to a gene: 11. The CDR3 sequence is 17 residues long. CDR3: CASSSLSTSGRAHEQYF. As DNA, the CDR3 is TGTGCCAGCAGTTCCCTTTCAACTAGCGGGAGGGCCCACGAGCAGTACTTC.

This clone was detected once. The CDR3, as DNA: TGCAGCGTTGTAGGACCGGCTGGAGCTTTCTTT. As protein: CSVVGPAGAFF. The V and J genes are TRBV29-1 and TRBJ1-1; no definite D call. Deletions cut 4 bases from V and 10 bases from J, with 13 bases between. Germline CDR1 reads SQVTM; CDR2 reads ANQGSEA. CDR3 size: 11 residues.

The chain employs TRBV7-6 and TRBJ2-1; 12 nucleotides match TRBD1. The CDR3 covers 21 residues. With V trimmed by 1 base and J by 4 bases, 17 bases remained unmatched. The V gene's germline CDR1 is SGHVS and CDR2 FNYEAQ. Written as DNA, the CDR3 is TGTGCCAGCAGCTTAGTAGGGACAGGGGGCGTAGCGGGACTGAGATACAATGAGCAGTTCTTC. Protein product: CASSLVGTGGVAGLRYNEQFF.

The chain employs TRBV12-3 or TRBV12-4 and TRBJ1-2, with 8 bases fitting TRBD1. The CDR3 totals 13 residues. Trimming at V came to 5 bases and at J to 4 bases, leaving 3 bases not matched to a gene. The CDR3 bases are TGTGCCAGCAGTCCTGACAGGGGCTATGGCTACACCTTC. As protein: CASSPDRGYGYTF.

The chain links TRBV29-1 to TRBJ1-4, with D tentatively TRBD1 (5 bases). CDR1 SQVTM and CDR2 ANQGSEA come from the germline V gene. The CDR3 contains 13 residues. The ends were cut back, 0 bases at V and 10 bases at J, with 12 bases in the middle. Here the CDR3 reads CSVEDGGLGKLFF. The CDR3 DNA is TGCAGCGTTGAAGATGGGGGGTTGGGAAAACTGTTTTTT.

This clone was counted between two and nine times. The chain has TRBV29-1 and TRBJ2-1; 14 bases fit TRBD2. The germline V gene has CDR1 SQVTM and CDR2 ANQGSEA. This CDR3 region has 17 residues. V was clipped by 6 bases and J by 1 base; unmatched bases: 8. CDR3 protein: CSVGGTSGSMSYNEQFF. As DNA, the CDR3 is TGCAGCGTGGGGGGGACTAGCGGGAGTATGTCCTACAATGAGCAGTTCTTC.

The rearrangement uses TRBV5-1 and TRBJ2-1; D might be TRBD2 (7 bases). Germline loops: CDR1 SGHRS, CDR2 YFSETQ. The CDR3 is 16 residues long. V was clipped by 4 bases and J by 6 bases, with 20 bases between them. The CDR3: CASSDLGGVSPNEQFF. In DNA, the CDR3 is TGCGCCAGCAGCGACCTAGGGGGGGTCTCTCCCAATGAGCAGTTCTTC.

The chain's CDR3 is CASSQEGVGQGGETQYF. CDR3 bases: TGTGCCAGCAGCCAAGAAGGGGTAGGGCAGGGCGGTGAGACCCAGTACTTC. J is TRBJ2-5 and V is TRBV4-2; tentative D call: TRBD1 (5 bases). Germline V gives CDR1 LGHNA, CDR2 YNFKEQ. Trimming removed 0 bases at V and 5 bases at J, with 19 bases between. This CDR3 contains 17 residues.

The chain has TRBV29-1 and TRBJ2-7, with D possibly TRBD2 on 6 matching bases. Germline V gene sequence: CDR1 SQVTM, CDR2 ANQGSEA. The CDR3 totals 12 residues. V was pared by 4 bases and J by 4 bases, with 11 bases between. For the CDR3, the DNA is TGCAGCGTTGCGGGACTCCTATACGAGCAGTACTTC. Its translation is CSVAGLLYEQYF.

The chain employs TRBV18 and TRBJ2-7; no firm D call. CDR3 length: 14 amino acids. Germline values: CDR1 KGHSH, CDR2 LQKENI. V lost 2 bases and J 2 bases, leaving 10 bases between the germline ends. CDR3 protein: CASSPTQSPYEQYF. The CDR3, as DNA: TGTGCCAGCTCACCAACACAGTCCCCCTACGAGCAGTACTTC. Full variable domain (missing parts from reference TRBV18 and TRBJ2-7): NAGVMQNPRHLVRRRGQEARLRCSPMKGHSHVYWYRQLPEEGLKFMVYLQKENIIDESGMPKERFSAEFPKEGPSILRIQQVVRGDSAAYFCASSPTQSPYEQYFGPGTRLTVT.

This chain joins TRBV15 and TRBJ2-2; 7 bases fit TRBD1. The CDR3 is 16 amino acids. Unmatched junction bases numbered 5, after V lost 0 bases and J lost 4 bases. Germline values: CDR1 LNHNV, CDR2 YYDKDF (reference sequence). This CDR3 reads CATSRERTGGTGELFF. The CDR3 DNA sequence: TGTGCCACCAGCAGAGAAAGGACAGGAGGCACCGGGGAGCTGTTTTTT.

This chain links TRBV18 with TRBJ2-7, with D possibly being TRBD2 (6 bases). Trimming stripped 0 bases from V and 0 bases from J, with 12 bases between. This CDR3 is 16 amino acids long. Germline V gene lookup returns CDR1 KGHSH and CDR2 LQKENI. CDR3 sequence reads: CASSPPRGSPSYEQYF. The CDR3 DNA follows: TGTGCCAGCTCACCACCTCGGGGGAGTCCCTCCTACGAGCAGTACTTC.

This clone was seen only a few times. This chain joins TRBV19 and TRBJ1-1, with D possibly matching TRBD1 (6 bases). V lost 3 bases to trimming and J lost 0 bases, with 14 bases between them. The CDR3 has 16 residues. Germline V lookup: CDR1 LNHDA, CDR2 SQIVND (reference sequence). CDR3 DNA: TGTGCCAGTAGTATGCCTCCTGGACAGATGAACACTGAAGCTTTCTTT. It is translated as CASSMPPGQMNTEAFF.

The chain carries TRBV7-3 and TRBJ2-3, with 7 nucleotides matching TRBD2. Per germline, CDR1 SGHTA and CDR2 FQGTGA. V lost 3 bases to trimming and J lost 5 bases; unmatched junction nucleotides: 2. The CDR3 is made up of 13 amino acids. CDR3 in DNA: TGTGCCAGCAGCTTGCGGGAGAGAGATACGCAGTATTTT. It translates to CASSLRERDTQYF.

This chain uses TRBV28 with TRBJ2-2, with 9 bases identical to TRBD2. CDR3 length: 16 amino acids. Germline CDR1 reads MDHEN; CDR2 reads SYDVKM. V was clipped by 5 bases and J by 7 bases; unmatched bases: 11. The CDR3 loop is CASSPPLRGGHGELFF. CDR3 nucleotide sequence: TGTGCCAGCAGTCCCCCTTTGCGGGGGGGTCACGGGGAGCTGTTTTTT.

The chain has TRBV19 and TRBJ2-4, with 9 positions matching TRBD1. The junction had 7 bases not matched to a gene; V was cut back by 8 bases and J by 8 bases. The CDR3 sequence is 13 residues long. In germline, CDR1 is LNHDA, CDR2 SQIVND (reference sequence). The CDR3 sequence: CASYRGRWYIQYF. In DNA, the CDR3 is TGTGCCAGTTACAGGGGGCGCTGGTACATTCAGTACTTC.

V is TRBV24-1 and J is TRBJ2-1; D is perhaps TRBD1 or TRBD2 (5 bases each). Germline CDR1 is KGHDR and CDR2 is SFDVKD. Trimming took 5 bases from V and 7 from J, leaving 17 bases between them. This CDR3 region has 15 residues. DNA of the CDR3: TGTGCCACCAGTGGGGCATCAGGGACGTCTAATGAGCAGTTCTTC. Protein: CATSGASGTSNEQFF.

CDR3 DNA: TGTGCCAGCAGTGCGCGGGGACTCGTGGGGGAGCAGTACTTC. Translating it yields CASSARGLVGEQYF. The chain has TRBV2 and TRBJ2-7; perhaps TRBD2 as D (6 bases). From germline, CDR1 is SNHLY and CDR2 FYNNEI. The CDR3 length is 14 residues. Trimming took 4 bases from V and 7 from J, leaving 17 bases between them.

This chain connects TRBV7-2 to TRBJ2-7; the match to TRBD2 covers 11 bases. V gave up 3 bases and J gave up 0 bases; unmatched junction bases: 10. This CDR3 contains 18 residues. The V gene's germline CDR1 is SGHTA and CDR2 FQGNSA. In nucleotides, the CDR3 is TGTGCCAGCAGCTTCTCTAGCGGGGGGCCCTTAAGCTCCTACGAGCAGTACTTC. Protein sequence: CASSFSSGGPLSSYEQYF.

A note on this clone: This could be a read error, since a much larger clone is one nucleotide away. CDR3 sequence (DNA): TGTGCCAGCAGCATAGGACAGGGAGGCACTGAAGCTTTCTTT. Protein: CASSIGQGGTEAFF. The gene calls are TRBV9 and TRBJ1-1, with TRBD1 identical over 8 bases. The CDR3 contains 14 residues. J lost 4 bases, V lost 4 bases, and 6 bases had no gene match. The germline V gene encodes CDR1 SGDLS and CDR2 YYNGEE.

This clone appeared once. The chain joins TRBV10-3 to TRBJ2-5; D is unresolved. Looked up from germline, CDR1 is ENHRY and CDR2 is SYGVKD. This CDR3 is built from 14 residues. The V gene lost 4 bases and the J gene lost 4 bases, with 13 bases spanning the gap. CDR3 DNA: TGTGCCATCAGTGTGGGCATCGCCGGAGAGACCCAGTACTTC. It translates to CAISVGIAGETQYF.

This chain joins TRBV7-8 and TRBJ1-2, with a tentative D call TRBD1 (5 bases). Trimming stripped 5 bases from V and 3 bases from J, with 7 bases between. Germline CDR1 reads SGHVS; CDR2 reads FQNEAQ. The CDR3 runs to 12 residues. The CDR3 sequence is CASSPTDYGYTF. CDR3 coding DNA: TGTGCCAGCAGCCCGACAGACTATGGCTACACCTTC.

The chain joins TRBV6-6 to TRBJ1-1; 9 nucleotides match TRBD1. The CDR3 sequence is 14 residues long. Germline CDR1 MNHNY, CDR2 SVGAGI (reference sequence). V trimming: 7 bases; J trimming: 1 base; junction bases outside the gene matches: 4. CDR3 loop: CASTQQGANTEAFF. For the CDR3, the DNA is TGTGCCAGCACCCAACAGGGGGCGAACACTGAAGCTTTCTTT.

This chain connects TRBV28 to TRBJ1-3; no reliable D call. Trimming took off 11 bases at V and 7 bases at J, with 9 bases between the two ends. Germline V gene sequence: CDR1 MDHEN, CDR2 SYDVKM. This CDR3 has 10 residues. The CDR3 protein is CARPWNTIYF. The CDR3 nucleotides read TGTGCCCGTCCTTGGAACACCATATATTTT.

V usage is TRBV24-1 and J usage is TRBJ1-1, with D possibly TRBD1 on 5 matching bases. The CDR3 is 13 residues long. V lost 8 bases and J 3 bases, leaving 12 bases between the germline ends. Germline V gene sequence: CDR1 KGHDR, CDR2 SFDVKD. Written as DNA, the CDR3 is TGTGCCACCATAATCAGGGTTGACACTGAAGCTTTCTTT. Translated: CATIIRVDTEAFF.

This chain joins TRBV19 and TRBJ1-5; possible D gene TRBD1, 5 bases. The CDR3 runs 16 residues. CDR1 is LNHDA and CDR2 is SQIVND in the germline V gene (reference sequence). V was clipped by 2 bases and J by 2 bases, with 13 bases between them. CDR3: CASSISPQGGNQPQHF. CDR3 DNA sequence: TGTGCCAGTAGTATATCTCCCCAGGGCGGCAATCAGCCCCAGCATTTT.

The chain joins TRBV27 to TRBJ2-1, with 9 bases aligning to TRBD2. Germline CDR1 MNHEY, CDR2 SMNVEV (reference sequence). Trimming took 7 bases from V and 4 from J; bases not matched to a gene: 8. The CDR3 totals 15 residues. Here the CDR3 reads CASNPLAGHYNEQFF. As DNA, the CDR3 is TGTGCCAGCAACCCTCTAGCGGGACATTACAATGAGCAGTTCTTC.